These 14 T cell receptor beta chains came from one sample sequenced in a study of cytomegalovirus exposure and HLA in healthy donors. The study ran its PCR with 60 Vbeta and 13 Jbeta primers. Produced via immunoSEQ multiplex PCR; TCRdb's table is partial and in-frame only. This sample has roughly 140,000 clones; about 80% occur once, and the top ten carry about 5%. The sample comprised PBMCs. Every receptor here comes from a male donor in good health and CMV-seronegative.

This clone was seen more than once but under ten times. The genes are TRBV30 and TRBJ2-7, with TRBD2 matching 7 bases. Trimming took 0 bases from V and 7 from J; bases not matched to a gene: 15. CDR3 length: 16 amino acids. The germline V gene encodes CDR1 GTSNPN and CDR2 SVGIG (reference sequence). The CDR3 DNA follows: TGTGCCTGGAGTGTACCCGGGACTAAACCTTCGGGTGAGCAGTACTTC. Its protein product is CAWSVPGTKPSGEQYF.

V usage is TRBV18 and J usage is TRBJ1-3; D remains unclear. Trimming cost V 0 bases and J 4 bases, with 10 bases left between them. CDR3 length: 15 amino acids. Germline values: CDR1 KGHSH, CDR2 LQKENI. The CDR3 coding sequence is TGTGCCAGCTCACCACCAGCCAGGTCCGGAAACACCATATATTTT. Its translation is CASSPPARSGNTIYF.

This clone is a singleton in its sample. The genes are TRBV27 and TRBJ2-2, with 7 positions matching TRBD1. The germline V gene encodes CDR1 MNHEY and CDR2 SMNVEV (reference sequence). The CDR3 length is 15 residues. Trimming took 5 bases from V and 3 from J; bases not matched to a gene: 6. CDR3 region: CASSPRGQYTGELFF. The CDR3 nucleotides are TGTGCCAGCAGTCCCCGGGGACAGTACACCGGGGAGCTGTTTTTT.

The chain is built from TRBV30 and TRBJ2-7; D possibly corresponds to TRBD2 (5 bases). This CDR3 is built from 15 residues. Trimming stripped 0 bases from V and 2 bases from J, with 14 bases between. The V gene's germline CDR1 is GTSNPN and CDR2 SVGIG (reference sequence). The CDR3 DNA follows: TGTGCCTGGAGTGTACGGGGAAGGGCCCCCTACGAGCAGTACTTC. Translating gives CAWSVRGRAPYEQYF.

This sequence joins TRBV2 and TRBJ2-7; D gene ambiguous. The CDR3 is 14 amino acids. Trimming took off 1 base at V and 6 bases at J, with 13 bases between the two ends. Germline V gene data show CDR1 as SNHLY and CDR2 as FYNNEI. The CDR3 nucleotides are TGTGCCAGCAGTGAAGTCAGGCAGGTAGGCGAGCAGTACTTC. Translated, it gives CASSEVRQVGEQYF.

The V gene is TRBV7-2, the J gene TRBJ2-7; 8 positions agree with TRBD2. Germline lookup yields CDR1 SGHTA and CDR2 FQGNSA. V gave up 7 bases and J gave up 1 base; unmatched junction bases: 9. This CDR3 comprises 15 residues. This chain's CDR3 is CASTPQRGLSYEQYF. CDR3 nucleotides: TGTGCCAGCACCCCTCAGCGGGGGCTTTCCTACGAGCAGTACTTC.

The rearrangement joins TRBV13 to TRBJ2-1; TRBD2 agrees at 12 bases. The V and J ends lost 2 bases and 10 bases, in that order; junction bases with no gene match: 6. There are 15 residues in the CDR3. Germline V gene data show CDR1 as PRHDT and CDR2 as FYEKMQ (reference sequence). The CDR3 DNA follows: TGTGCCAGCAGCTTAAAACTAGCGGGGGGTGAAGAGCAGTTCTTC. Amino acid sequence: CASSLKLAGGEEQFF.

This clone was observed once. The chain combines TRBV7-2 with TRBJ1-1, with TRBD1 as a possible D gene (6 bases). The CDR3 contains 14 residues. CDR1 SGHTA and CDR2 FQGNSA come from the germline V gene. With 6 bases removed from V and 1 base from J, the gap between germline ends came to 12 bases. This CDR3 is CASSLGGPNTEAFF. CDR3 DNA: TGTGCCAGCAGTCTGGGGGGGCCGAACACTGAAGCTTTCTTT.

CDR3 protein: CASGFYSGSVPGELFF. The CDR3 DNA sequence: TGTGCTAGTGGTTTTTATTCAGGGTCAGTCCCCGGGGAGCTGTTTTTT. The chain couples TRBV12-5 to TRBJ2-2; D perhaps matches TRBD1 (5 bases). Germline CDR1 reads LGHNT; CDR2 reads FRNRAP. Trimming pared 3 bases from V and 6 bases from J, leaving 17 bases between. The CDR3 covers 16 residues.

The chain carries TRBV2 and TRBJ2-7; D unclear. In germline, CDR1 is SNHLY, CDR2 FYNNEI. The CDR3 is 14 residues long. V was clipped by 11 bases and J by 1 base, with 18 bases between them. This chain's CDR3 is CACNLMSISYEQYF. CDR3 nucleotides: TGTGCCTGCAACCTGATGAGTATTTCCTACGAGCAGTACTTC.

This chain connects TRBV7-7 to TRBJ2-5; D is uncertain. The ends were cut back, 4 bases at V and 5 bases at J, with 14 bases in the middle. This CDR3 is 14 amino acids long. Germline V lookup: CDR1 SSHAT, CDR2 FNYEAQ (reference sequence). The DNA for the CDR3 is TGTGCCAGCAGCTCCCTCGGTACCGCGGAGACCCAGTACTTC. Its protein is CASSSLGTAETQYF.

The genes are TRBV6-5 and TRBJ2-2; no clear D. CDR1 and CDR2 (germline): MNHEY, SVGAGI. This CDR3 region has 13 residues. Trimming removed 5 bases at V and 6 bases at J, with 10 bases between. This CDR3 is CASSPSFPGELFF. The CDR3 bases are TGTGCCAGCAGTCCGTCGTTTCCCGGGGAGCTGTTTTTT.

This clone was counted a few times. The chain links TRBV4-2 to TRBJ2-5; 8 bases line up with TRBD1. J gave up 13 bases and V 1 base, and 8 bases lay outside the gene matches. The CDR3 is made up of 13 amino acids. From germline, CDR1 is LGHNA and CDR2 YNFKEQ. This CDR3 is CASSQGEGTGRYF. DNA for the CDR3: TGTGCCAGCAGCCAAGGAGAGGGGACAGGTCGGTACTTC.

As for this clone: A read error may produce the germline difference seen at one junction end. The gene calls are TRBV27 and TRBJ1-2; D is perhaps TRBD1 (6 bases). Germline CDR1 is MNHEY and CDR2 is SMNVEV (reference sequence). This CDR3 contains 16 residues. The CDR3 region is CASRHLTGRDLYSYTF. CDR3 nucleotides: TGTGCCAGCAGACATCTAACAGGGAGGGACCTCTATAGCTACACCTTC.